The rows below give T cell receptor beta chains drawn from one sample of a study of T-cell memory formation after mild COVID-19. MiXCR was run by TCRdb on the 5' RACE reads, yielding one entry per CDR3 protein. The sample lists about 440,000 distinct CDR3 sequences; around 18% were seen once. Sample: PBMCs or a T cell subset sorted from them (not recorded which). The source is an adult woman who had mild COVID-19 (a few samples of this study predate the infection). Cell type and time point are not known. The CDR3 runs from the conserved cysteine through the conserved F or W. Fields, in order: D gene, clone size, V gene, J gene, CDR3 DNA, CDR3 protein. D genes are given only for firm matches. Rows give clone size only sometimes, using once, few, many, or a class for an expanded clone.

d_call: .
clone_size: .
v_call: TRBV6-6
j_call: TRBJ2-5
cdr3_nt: TGTGCCAGCAGTTACTCTTATTTGACCGTGGAAAAGACCCAGTACTTC
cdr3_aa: CASSYSYLTVEKTQYF

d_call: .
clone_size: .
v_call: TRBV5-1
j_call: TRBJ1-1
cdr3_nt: TGCGCCAGCAGCTTGGGGGCATCGAACACTGAAGCTTTCTTT
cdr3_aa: CASSLGASNTEAFF

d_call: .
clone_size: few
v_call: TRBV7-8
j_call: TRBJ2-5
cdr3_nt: TGTGCCAGCAGCCCGTCGGGTAGCCAAGAGACCCAGTACTTC
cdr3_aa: CASSPSGSQETQYF

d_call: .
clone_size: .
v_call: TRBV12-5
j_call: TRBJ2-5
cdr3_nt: TGTGCTAGTGGTTTGTGGACCCGGGGGGAGACCCAGTACTTC
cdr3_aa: CASGLWTRGETQYF

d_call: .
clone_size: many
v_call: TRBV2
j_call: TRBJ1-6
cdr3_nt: TGTGCCAGCACCCGGGGCGGGGATAATTCACCCCTCCACTTT
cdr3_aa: CASTRGGDNSPLHF

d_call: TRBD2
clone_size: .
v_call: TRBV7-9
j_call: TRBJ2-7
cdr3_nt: TGTGCCAGCAGCTTAGGAGACTTCGCGGGAGGATCGTACGAGCAGTACTTC
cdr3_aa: CASSLGDFAGGSYEQYF

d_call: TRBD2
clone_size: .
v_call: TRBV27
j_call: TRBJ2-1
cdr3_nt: TGTGCCAGCAGCTCCTTGGGCCTAGCGGGAGGGCGGAATGAGCAGTTCTTC
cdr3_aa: CASSSLGLAGGRNEQFF

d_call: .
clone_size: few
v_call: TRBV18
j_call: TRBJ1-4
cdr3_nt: TGTGCCAGCTCACTCGGGACTGCAACTAATGAAAAACTGTTTTTT
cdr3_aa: CASSLGTATNEKLFF

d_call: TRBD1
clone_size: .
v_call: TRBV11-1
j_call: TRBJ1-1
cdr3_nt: TGTGCCAGCAGCCACGGACAGGTGAACACTGAAGCTTTCTTT
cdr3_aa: CASSHGQVNTEAFF

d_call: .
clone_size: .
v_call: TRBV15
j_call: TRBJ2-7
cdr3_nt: TGTGCCACCAGTCCTTCAGGGGATAGCTCCTACGAGCAGTACTTC
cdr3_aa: CATSPSGDSSYEQYF

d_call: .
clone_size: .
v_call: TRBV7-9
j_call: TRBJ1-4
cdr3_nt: TGTGCCAGCAATGAGCTAAACTCTGAAAAACTGTTTTTT
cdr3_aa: CASNELNSEKLFF

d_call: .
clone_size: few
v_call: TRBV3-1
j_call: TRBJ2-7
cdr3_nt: TGTGCCAGCAGCCAAGTAACGGCTTCCTACGAGCAGTACTTC
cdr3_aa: CASSQVTASYEQYF

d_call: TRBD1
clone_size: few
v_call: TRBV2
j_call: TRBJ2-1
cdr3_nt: TGTGCCAGCAGTGAATCGACAGGGACAACCTACAATGAGCAGTTCTTC
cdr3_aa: CASSESTGTTYNEQFF

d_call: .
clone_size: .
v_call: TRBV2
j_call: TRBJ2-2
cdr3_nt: TGTGCCAGCAGAGGGGGGGACCTCACCGGGGAGCTGTTTTTT
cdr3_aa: CASRGGDLTGELFF

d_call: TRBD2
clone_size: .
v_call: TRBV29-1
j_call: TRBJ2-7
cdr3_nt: TGCAGCGTCAGACTAGCGGGAGGTCCCGAGCAGTACTTC
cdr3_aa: CSVRLAGGPEQYF

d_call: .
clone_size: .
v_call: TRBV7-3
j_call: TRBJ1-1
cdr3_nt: TGTGCCAGCAGCTTGCATCTAGGGGACACTGAAGCTTTCTTT
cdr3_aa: CASSLHLGDTEAFF

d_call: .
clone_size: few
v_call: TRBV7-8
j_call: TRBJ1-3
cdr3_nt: TGTGCCAGCAGCGGAAGGACAGTGCGCTCTGGAAACACCATATATTTT
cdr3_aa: CASSGRTVRSGNTIYF

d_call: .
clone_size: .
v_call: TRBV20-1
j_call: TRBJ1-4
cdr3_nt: TGCAGTGCTCTGACAAGGGGAGGGACTAATGAAAAACTGTTTTTT
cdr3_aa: CSALTRGGTNEKLFF

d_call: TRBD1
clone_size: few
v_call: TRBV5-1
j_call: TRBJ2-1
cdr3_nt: TGCGCCAGCAGCCGCGCAGGGGGCTGGGAAAATGAGCAGTTCTTC
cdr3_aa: CASSRAGGWENEQFF

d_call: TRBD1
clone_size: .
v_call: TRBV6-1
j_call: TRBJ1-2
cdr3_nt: TGTGCCAGCAGCAAGGACAGGGGAAACTATGGCTACACCTTC
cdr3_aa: CASSKDRGNYGYTF

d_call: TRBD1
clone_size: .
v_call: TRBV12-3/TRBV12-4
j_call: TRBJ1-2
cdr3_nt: TGTGCCAGCAGTTTCCGCGGACAGGGCGTCTATGGCTACACCTTC
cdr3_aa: CASSFRGQGVYGYTF

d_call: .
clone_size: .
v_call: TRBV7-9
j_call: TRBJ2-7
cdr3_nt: TGTGCCAGCAGCTTAGTCTCCGGCTACGAGCAGTACTTC
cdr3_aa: CASSLVSGYEQYF

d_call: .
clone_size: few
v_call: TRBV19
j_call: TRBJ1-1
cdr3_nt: TGTGCCAGTAGTATCCCCCTCTCAGCGGGGGTTTGTACTGAAGCTTTCTTT
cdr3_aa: CASSIPLSAGVCTEAFF

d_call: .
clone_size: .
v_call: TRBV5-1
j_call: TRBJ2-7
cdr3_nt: TGCGCCAGCAGCTACGGGGCCGGGTACGAGCAGTACTTC
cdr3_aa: CASSYGAGYEQYF

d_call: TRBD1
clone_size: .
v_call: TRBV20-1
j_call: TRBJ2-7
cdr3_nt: TGCAGTGCTAGGGAGACCGGGACAGGGTCCTACGAGCAGTACTTC
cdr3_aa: CSARETGTGSYEQYF

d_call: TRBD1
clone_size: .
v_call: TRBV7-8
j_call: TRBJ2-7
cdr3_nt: TGTGCCAGCAGCCTCCGTGACAGGGACCCAACGAACGAGCAGTACTTC
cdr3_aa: CASSLRDRDPTNEQYF

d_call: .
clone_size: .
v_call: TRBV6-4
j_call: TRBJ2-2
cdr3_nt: TGTGCCAGCAGCCAGTCCCCTCTGGACACCGGGGAGCTGTTTTTT
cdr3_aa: CASSQSPLDTGELFF

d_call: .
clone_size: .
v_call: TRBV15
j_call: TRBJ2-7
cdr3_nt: TGTGCCACCAGCAGAGACCAGGCGGCAGCTACCTACGAGCAGTACTTC
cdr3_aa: CATSRDQAAATYEQYF

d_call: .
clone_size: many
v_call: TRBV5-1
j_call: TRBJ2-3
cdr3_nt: TGCGCCAGCAGCGGCGGACTTAGCACAGATACGCAGTATTTT
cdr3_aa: CASSGGLSTDTQYF

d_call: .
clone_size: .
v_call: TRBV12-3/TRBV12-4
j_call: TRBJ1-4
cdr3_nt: TGTGCCAGCAGTTTAGGGCGGTTAAATGAAAAACTGTTTTTT
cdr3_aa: CASSLGRLNEKLFF

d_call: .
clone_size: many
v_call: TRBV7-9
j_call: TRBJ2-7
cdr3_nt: TGTGCCAGCAGCTTCGCAGGGGGGGACGAGCAGTACTTC
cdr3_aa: CASSFAGGDEQYF

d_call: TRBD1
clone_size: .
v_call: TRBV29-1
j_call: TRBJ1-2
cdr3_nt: TGCAGCGTTCGAAAAGGGACAGGGGGCGCCTATGGCTACACCTTC
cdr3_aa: CSVRKGTGGAYGYTF

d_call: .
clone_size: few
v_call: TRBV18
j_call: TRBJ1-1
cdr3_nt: TGTGCCAGCTCACCTCGGGGAATCCTGGATTCCGAAAGAGCTTTCTTT
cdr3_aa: CASSPRGILDSERAFF

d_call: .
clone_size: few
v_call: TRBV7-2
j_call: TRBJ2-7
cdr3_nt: TGTGCCAGCAGCTATTTCGGGGAGTCAGCCTCCTACGAGCAGTACTTC
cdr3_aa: CASSYFGESASYEQYF

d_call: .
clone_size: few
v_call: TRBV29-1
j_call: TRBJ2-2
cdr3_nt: TGCAGCGTTCTGACAGTCAGCGCCGGGGAGCTGTTTTTT
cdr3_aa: CSVLTVSAGELFF

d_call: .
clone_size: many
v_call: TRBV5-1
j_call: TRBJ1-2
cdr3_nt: TGCGCCAGCAATCCGGGCAGCCGTCTTAACTATGGCTACACCTTC
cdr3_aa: CASNPGSRLNYGYTF

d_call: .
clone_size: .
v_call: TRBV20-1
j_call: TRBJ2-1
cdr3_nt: TGCAGTGCTAGACAGGGTGCGGGTTACAATGAGCAGTTCTTC
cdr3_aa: CSARQGAGYNEQFF